The text below deals with one T cell receptor (beta chain). In the study's own analysis: Nucleated cell counts were estimated from reference gene primer amplification. The data were produced by immunoSEQ multiplex PCR, yet TCRdb's version contains in-frame clones alone and is incomplete. That table gives V, J and clone size, and the DNA gave D and trimming. The sample shows roughly 80,000 clones, roughly nine tenths of them seen only once. This entry comes from a study of blood T cell repertoires in COVID-19. Study-wide background: COVID-19 samples from acute and convalescent phases originated in the United States, Italy and Spain. From T cells, B-cell-depleted T cells, or PBMCs came the material, which was cDNA or gDNA.

Material: peripheral blood. The sequence was collected from a man between 60 and 75 years old with acute or convalescent COVID-19.

CDR3 sequence: CASSRGLAGGPGEQFF. The CDR3 bases are TGTGCCAGCAGCCGCGGACTAGCGGGAGGGCCAGGTGAGCAGTTCTTC. The V and J genes are TRBV5-4 and TRBJ2-1; 15 bases fit TRBD2. V was clipped by 4 bases and J by 9 bases; unmatched bases: 8. The CDR3 is 16 residues long. The germline V gene has CDR1 SGHNT and CDR2 YYREEE (reference sequence).